Following are 15 T cell receptor beta chains from one sample sequenced in a study of CD8 T cells in Susac syndrome (dated 2019 in TCRdb). Receptors were amplified or captured by the immunoSEQ multiplex PCR assay. RNA was extracted using the RNeasy kit, and about 0.5 to 1 ug of the RNA was reverse transcribed with random hexamers. TCRdb handled the public reads itself, with Q25 trimming in fastp and clone calling in MiXCR, and kept productive beta chains. Every CDR3 protein is listed once, alongside the most common genes and DNA of its rows. This sample has approximately 170,000 distinct CDR3 sequences in its table, and roughly nine tenths of those were observed once. Roughly 0.08% of the sample belongs to the ten largest clones. Sequencing was performed on CD4+ T cells from PBMCs. The receptors originated from a human donor in good health.

This sequence joins TRBV5-1 and TRBJ2-3; 7 positions agree with TRBD2. From germline, CDR1 is SGHRS and CDR2 YFSETQ. The V gene end was trimmed by 4 bases and the J gene end by 8 bases; junction bases not matched to a gene: 13. The CDR3 has 15 residues. The CDR3 DNA is TGCGCCAGCAGCCGCGGGCGAACGGGGGGACTTACGCAGTATTTT. As protein: CASSRGRTGGLTQYF.

The chain is built from TRBV6-6 and TRBJ1-4; D is possibly TRBD1 (5 bases). This CDR3 has 13 amino acids. V gave up 6 bases and J gave up 1 base, with 6 bases separating them. Germline assignment: CDR1 MNHNY and CDR2 SVGAGI (reference sequence). This CDR3 is CASRRGTNEKLFF. The CDR3 DNA reads as TGTGCCAGCAGGAGGGGAACTAATGAAAAACTGTTTTTT.

The chain uses TRBV13 and TRBJ2-2, with a weak D call TRBD2 (5 bases). The germline V gene encodes CDR1 PRHDT and CDR2 FYEKMQ (reference sequence). V dropped 2 bases and J dropped 9 bases, with 7 bases sitting between them. CDR3 length: 12 residues. The CDR3 DNA follows: TGTGCCAGCAGCTTATCGGGGAGGGAGCTGTTTTTT. Translation: CASSLSGRELFF.

This clonotype is a singleton in its sample. The chain has TRBV6-6 and TRBJ2-2; 8 bases fit TRBD2. V lost 2 bases and J lost 4; bases outside the gene matches: 3. Germline assignment: CDR1 MNHNY and CDR2 SVGAGI (reference sequence). This CDR3 spans 15 amino acids. Written as DNA, the CDR3 is TGTGCCAGCAGTTACCCGAGCGGGAGCACCGGGGAGCTGTTTTTT. Translated, it gives CASSYPSGSTGELFF.

The chain has TRBV7-2 and TRBJ1-1, with D unclear. Per germline, CDR1 SGHTA and CDR2 FQGNSA. The length of the CDR3 is 13 residues. The V gene lost 2 bases and the J gene lost 8 bases, with 12 bases spanning the gap. The CDR3 is CASSLPAPAEAFF. CDR3 sequence (DNA): TGTGCCAGCAGCTTACCGGCCCCTGCAGAAGCTTTCTTT. The full variable domain, completed using reference TRBV7-2 and TRBJ1-1, is GAGVSQSPSNKVTEKGKDVELRCDPISGHTALYWYRQSLGQGLEFLIYFQGNSAPDKSGLPSDRFSAERTGGSVSTLTIQRTQQEDSAVYLCASSLPAPAEAFFGQGTRLTVV.

This chain links TRBV23-1 with TRBJ1-1; 8 positions match TRBD1. TRBV23-1 is an ORF, and what it does is uncertain. The CDR3 consists of 16 residues. The ends lost 0 bases at V and 1 base at J; junction bases unmatched: 4. Here the CDR3 reads CASSQSGGTGNTEAFF. CDR3 nucleotides: TGCGCCAGCAGTCAATCCGGGGGGACAGGGAACACTGAAGCTTTCTTT.

The V and J genes are TRBV6-1 and TRBJ2-7; D is uncertain. Looked up from germline, CDR1 is MNHNS and CDR2 is SASEGT. Trimming took off 4 bases at V and 3 bases at J, with 13 bases between the two ends. The CDR3 consists of 14 residues. The chain's CDR3 is CASSADGPDYEQYF. DNA for the CDR3: TGTGCCAGCAGTGCCGACGGACCAGACTACGAGCAGTACTTC.

The chain links TRBV7-2 to TRBJ2-3; D unresolved. The CDR3 consists of 11 residues. Trimming removed 6 bases from V and 5 bases from J, with 6 bases in between. Germline assignment: CDR1 SGHTA and CDR2 FQGNSA. This CDR3 reads CASRDQDTQYF. The CDR3 DNA is TGTGCCAGCAGGGATCAAGATACGCAGTATTTT.

V is TRBV7-2 and J is TRBJ2-2; D gene ambiguous. The CDR3 is 13 residues long. Trimming stripped 1 base from V and 4 bases from J, with 4 bases between. From germline, CDR1 is SGHTA and CDR2 FQGNSA. The CDR3 region has the DNA TGTGCCAGCAGCTTAGTCTCCACCGGGGAGCTGTTTTTT. It is translated as CASSLVSTGELFF.

The genes are TRBV18 and TRBJ2-7, with 11 bases lining up with TRBD2. The CDR3 is 16 residues long. V gave up 4 bases and J gave up 2 bases; unmatched junction bases: 7. Germline assignment: CDR1 KGHSH and CDR2 LQKENI. CDR3 coding DNA: TGTGCCAGCTCACGAACAACTAGCGGGGGCACCTACGAGCAGTACTTC. Protein: CASSRTTSGGTYEQYF.

The sample holds one count of this clonotype. This chain links TRBV2 with TRBJ2-1, with 13 bases that match TRBD2. The CDR3 length is 18 residues. Germline trimming cut 6 bases from V and 2 bases from J; bases unmatched to any gene: 10. Germline V gene data show CDR1 as SNHLY and CDR2 as FYNNEI. The DNA for the CDR3 is TGTGCCAGCAGATCGGGGACTAGCGGGACGGCCACCTACAATGAGCAGTTCTTC. Amino acids: CASRSGTSGTATYNEQFF.

J is TRBJ1-6 and V is TRBV29-1, with D possibly TRBD1 on 6 matching bases. V shed 4 bases and J shed 4 bases, with 8 bases lying between them. The CDR3 sequence is 13 residues long. Germline lookup yields CDR1 SQVTM and CDR2 ANQGSEA. The CDR3 DNA reads as TGCAGCGTTGGGACAGAGTATAATTCACCCCTCCACTTT. Translated: CSVGTEYNSPLHF.

The chain uses TRBV20-1 and TRBJ2-2, with D tentatively TRBD1 or TRBD2 (6 bases each). Germline V lookup: CDR1 DFQATT, CDR2 SNEGSKA (reference sequence). With 7 bases removed from V and 0 bases from J, the gap between germline ends came to 12 bases. This CDR3 has 14 residues. CDR3 sequence: CSVKGGSNTGELFF. CDR3 nucleotide sequence: TGCAGTGTTAAGGGGGGATCGAACACCGGGGAGCTGTTTTTT.

The chain links TRBV12-3 or TRBV12-4 to TRBJ1-6; no reliable D call. V lost 5 bases to trimming and J lost 7 bases, with 9 bases between them. The CDR3 consists of 13 residues. Here the CDR3 reads CASSMYLNSPLHF. CDR3 coding DNA: TGTGCCAGCAGTATGTATCTGAATTCACCCCTCCACTTT.

V is TRBV28 and J is TRBJ1-1; unclear D gene. V was cut by 7 bases and J by 4 bases, with 13 bases left in between. The CDR3 is 13 amino acids. The germline CDR1 and CDR2 sequences are MDHEN and SYDVKM. CDR3 nucleotides: TGTGCCAGCACCATAAACTCGGGCACTGAAGCTTTCTTT. It is translated as CASTINSGTEAFF. The full variable domain, completed using reference TRBV28 and TRBJ1-1, is DVKVTQSSRYLVKRTGEKVFLECVQDMDHENMFWYRQDPGLGLRLIYFSYDVKMKEKGDIPEGYSVSREKKERFSLILESASTNQTSMYLCASTINSGTEAFFGQGTRLTVV.